The source of this T cell receptor beta chain is a study of CD4+ T cells in melanoma. The method was immunoSEQ multiplex PCR; TCRdb's version includes in-frame clones alone and lacks a portion of them. Of 11,000 to 15,000 clones listed, approximately 63% are singletons. Per the germline V gene, CDR1 is LGHNA and CDR2 is YNFKEQ. The CDR3 is made up of 12 amino acids. V lost 4 bases and J 7 bases, leaving 5 bases between the germline ends. The source is a human donor with melanoma. V and J are TRBV4-2 and TRBJ1-6; possible D gene TRBD1, 5 bases. Sequenced: cells from a culture (not recorded whether cultured in vitro). Here the CDR3 reads CASSRGNSPLHF. CDR3 coding DNA: TGTGCCAGCAGCCGGGGGAATTCACCCCTCCACTTT.